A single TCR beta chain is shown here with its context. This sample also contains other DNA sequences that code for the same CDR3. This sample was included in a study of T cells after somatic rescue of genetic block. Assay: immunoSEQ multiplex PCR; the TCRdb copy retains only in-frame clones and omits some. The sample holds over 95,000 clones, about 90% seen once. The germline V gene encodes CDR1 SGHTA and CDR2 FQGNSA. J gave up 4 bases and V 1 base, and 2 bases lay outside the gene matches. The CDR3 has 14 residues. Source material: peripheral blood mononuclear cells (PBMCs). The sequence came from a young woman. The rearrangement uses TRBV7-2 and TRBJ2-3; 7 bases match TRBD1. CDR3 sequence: CASSLDRGADTQYF. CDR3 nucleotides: TGTGCCAGCAGCTTAGACAGGGGCGCAGATACGCAGTATTTT.